This entry lists 20 T cell receptor beta chains sequenced from one sample in a study of T cell responses to AZD1222 COVID-19 vaccine. Using immunoSEQ multiplex PCR, the repertoire was profiled, and TCRdb retains in-frame clones only, with some absent. The table lists about 110,000 clones, less than 95% of them singletons. This material consisted of peripheral blood, taken 28 days after the second AZD1222 dose. Source of these receptors: an adult who received the AZD1222 COVID-19 vaccine.

This sequence joins TRBV18 and TRBJ2-2; TRBD2 aligns across 9 bases. J lost 4 bases, V lost 5 bases, and 8 bases had no gene match. The CDR3 totals 16 residues. Germline lookup yields CDR1 KGHSH and CDR2 LQKENI. CDR3 coding DNA: TGTGCCAGCTCAGATTGGACTAGCGATATCACCGGGGAGCTGTTTTTT. This codes for CASSDWTSDITGELFF.

In its sample, this clone was seen once. This sequence joins TRBV3-1 (or the pseudogene TRBV3-2) and TRBJ1-1, with 7 bases matching TRBD1. The V gene end was trimmed by 2 bases and the J gene end by 8 bases; junction bases not matched to a gene: 8. This CDR3 spans 14 amino acids. The V gene's germline CDR1 is LGHDT and CDR2 YNNKEL (reference sequence). CDR3 region: CASSQRDLDREAFF. The CDR3 DNA is TGTGCCAGCAGCCAACGAGATCTGGACAGGGAAGCTTTCTTT.

This chain uses TRBV5-8 with TRBJ1-4; tentative D call: TRBD1 (5 bases). The CDR3 is 14 amino acids. CDR1 and CDR2 from the germline V gene are SGHTS and YDEGEE. Trimming pared 5 bases from V and 8 bases from J, leaving 16 bases between. The CDR3 bases are TGTGCCAGCAGGACGGGACTATTCATAGAAAAACTGTTTTTT. Amino acid sequence: CASRTGLFIEKLFF.

This sequence joins TRBV5-4 and TRBJ2-3, with 12 bases matching TRBD2. The CDR3 is 15 amino acids. Losses at the gene ends were 4 bases for V and 8 bases for J; bases not matched to a gene: 8. Germline loops: CDR1 SGHNT, CDR2 YYREEE (reference sequence). In DNA, the CDR3 is TGTGCCAGCAGCCCCGAACTAGCGGGGGGTGGTACGCAGTATTTT. Its translation: CASSPELAGGGTQYF. Filled out from reference TRBV5-4 and TRBJ2-3, the complete variable domain reads ETGVTQSPTHLIKTRGQQVTLRCSSQSGHNTVSWYQQALGQGPQFIFQYYREEENGRGNFPPRFSGLQFPNYSSELNVNALELDDSALYLCASSPELAGGGTQYFGPGTRLTVL.

This rearrangement joins TRBV27 to TRBJ2-1; D ambiguous. Trimming took 5 bases from V and 7 from J, leaving 15 bases between them. The CDR3 spans 14 residues. Germline CDR1 reads MNHEY; CDR2 reads SMNVEV (reference sequence). As DNA, the CDR3 is TGTGCCAGCAGTCCAATTCCCCGATCGAATGAGCAGTTCTTC. This gives the protein CASSPIPRSNEQFF.

The chain joins TRBV7-9 to TRBJ2-1; maybe TRBD1 (6 bases). CDR1 and CDR2 (germline): SEHNR, FQNEAQ (reference sequence). V lost 4 bases to trimming and J lost 6 bases, with 10 bases between them. The CDR3 is made up of 13 amino acids. Here the CDR3 DNA reads TGTGCCAGCAGCTGGAAACAGGGCAATGAGCAGTTCTTC. Protein sequence: CASSWKQGNEQFF. Combining the CDR3 with reference TRBV7-9 and TRBJ2-1 gives the whole variable domain DTGVSQNPRHKITKRGQNVTFRCDPISEHNRLYWYRQTLGQGPEFLTYFQNEAQLEKSRLLSDRFSAERPKGSFSTLEIQRTEQGDSAMYLCASSWKQGNEQFFGPGTRLTVL.

The chain uses TRBV10-2 and TRBJ2-5, with TRBD1 matching 7 bases. Germline assignment: CDR1 WSHSY and CDR2 SAAADI. Germline trimming cut 6 bases from V and 1 base from J; bases unmatched to any gene: 5. The CDR3 is 14 residues long. Here the CDR3 reads CASRQGWGQETQYF. The CDR3 DNA reads TGCGCCAGCAGACAGGGGTGGGGCCAAGAGACCCAGTACTTC.

The chain couples TRBV19 to TRBJ1-3; D remains unclear. The V and J ends lost 8 bases and 4 bases respectively, with 24 bases between them. This CDR3 spans 17 amino acids. Germline V CDR1 and CDR2: LNHDA, SQIVND (reference sequence). The CDR3 sequence: CASQSLYMLGRGNTIYF. In DNA, the CDR3 is TGTGCCAGTCAATCACTTTACATGCTTGGGCGCGGAAACACCATATATTTT. Filled out from reference TRBV19 and TRBJ1-3, the complete variable domain reads DGGITQSPKYLFRKEGQNVTLSCEQNLNHDAMYWYRQDPGQGLRLIYYSQIVNDFQKGDIAEGYSVSREKKESFPLTVTSAQKNPTAFYLCASQSLYMLGRGNTIYFGEGSWLTVV.

The chain couples TRBV12-3 or TRBV12-4 to TRBJ1-1; the D is unclear. Trimming shortened V by 3 bases and J by 1 base, and 6 bases separated the two germline ends. The CDR3 runs 13 residues. The CDR3 DNA follows: TGTGCCAGCAGTTTCTACAAGAACACTGAAGCTTTCTTT. Amino acids: CASSFYKNTEAFF.

DNA of the CDR3: TGCGCCAGCAGCCAAGGGGGACTAGCCTACGAGCAGTACTTC. Translated, it gives CASSQGGLAYEQYF. The chain carries TRBV4-1 and TRBJ2-7; 8 bases agree with TRBD2. Germline V gene sequence: CDR1 MGHRA, CDR2 YSYEKL. This CDR3 has 14 amino acids. The V gene end was trimmed by 1 base and the J gene end by 2 bases; junction bases not matched to a gene: 1.

The CDR3 is CASSRDNEQFF. The CDR3 coding sequence is TGTGCCAGCAGTCGGGACAATGAGCAGTTCTTC. The chain links TRBV11-3 to TRBJ2-1; D call uncertain. The germline V gene has CDR1 SGHNT and CDR2 YENEEA. Trimming cost V 6 bases and J 5 bases, with 5 bases left between them. The CDR3 spans 11 residues.

The chain recombines TRBV30 with TRBJ2-7, with TRBD1 identical over 7 bases. Unmatched junction bases numbered 12, after V lost 1 base and J lost 6 bases. CDR3 length: 15 residues. Germline-derived CDR1 and CDR2 are GTSNPN and SVGIG (reference sequence). CDR3 nucleotides: TGTGCCTGGAGTGCCTCCTGGGACAGAGGTTTCGAGCAGTACTTC. Protein sequence: CAWSASWDRGFEQYF.

This chain links TRBV11-2 with TRBJ1-1; no definite D call. The germline V gene encodes CDR1 SGHAT and CDR2 FQNNGV. V shed 3 bases and J shed 4 bases, with 9 bases lying between them. This CDR3 comprises 13 residues. CDR3 sequence (DNA): TGTGCCAGCAGCTTCGGGTTGGGCACTGAAGCTTTCTTT. Residues: CASSFGLGTEAFF.

The chain joins TRBV15 to TRBJ1-6; D remains ambiguous. The CDR3 consists of 14 residues. Germline CDR1 LNHNV, CDR2 YYDKDF (reference sequence). V lost 4 bases to trimming and J lost 6 bases, with 10 bases between them. CDR3 coding DNA: TGTGCCACCAGCACCCAACTCGGTAATTCACCCCTCCACTTT. Amino acid sequence: CATSTQLGNSPLHF.

This chain links TRBV7-6 with TRBJ1-5; 9 positions match TRBD1. Per germline, CDR1 SGHVS and CDR2 FNYEAQ. The trim removed 6 bases at V and 3 bases at J, leaving 6 bases unmatched. The CDR3 sequence is 15 residues long. In nucleotides, the CDR3 is TGTGCCAGCAGTCCTGGGACAGGGTACAATCAGCCCCAGCATTTT. Its protein product is CASSPGTGYNQPQHF.

The V gene is TRBV3-1 (or the pseudogene TRBV3-2), the J gene TRBJ1-1; 7 bases align to TRBD1. CDR1 is LGHDT, CDR2 YNNKEL, per germline (reference sequence). The CDR3 contains 15 residues. The ends lost 4 bases at V and 5 bases at J; junction bases unmatched: 10. The CDR3 loop reads CASSLRTGGGTEAFF. CDR3 sequence (DNA): TGTGCCAGCAGCCTACGGACAGGAGGGGGTACTGAAGCTTTCTTT.

The chain combines TRBV19 with TRBJ2-5; D is perhaps TRBD1 (5 bases). From germline, CDR1 is LNHDA and CDR2 SQIVND (reference sequence). The CDR3 is made up of 12 amino acids. V lost 5 bases and J lost 6, with 10 bases in between. CDR3 amino acids: CASSPAGKTQYF. The CDR3, as DNA: TGTGCCAGTAGTCCCGCAGGGAAGACCCAGTACTTC.

The V call is TRBV19, the J call TRBJ2-1; a possible D gene is TRBD1 (6 bases). There are 13 residues in the CDR3. V was pared by 3 bases and J by 6 bases, with 9 bases between. CDR1 is LNHDA and CDR2 is SQIVND in the germline V gene (reference sequence). The CDR3 here is CASSMAQGNEQFF. The CDR3 nucleotides read TGTGCCAGTAGTATGGCACAGGGCAATGAGCAGTTCTTC. The whole variable domain, filled in from reference TRBV19 and TRBJ2-1, reads DGGITQSPKYLFRKEGQNVTLSCEQNLNHDAMYWYRQDPGQGLRLIYYSQIVNDFQKGDIAEGYSVSREKKESFPLTVTSAQKNPTAFYLCASSMAQGNEQFFGPGTRLTVL.

Worth noting for this clone: A read error may account for a junction end that differs from germline. This chain's CDR3 is CASSSQWTSRDTQYF. The CDR3 DNA follows: TGTGCCAGCAGCTCGCAGTGGACTAGCAGAGATACGCAGTATTTT. The chain employs TRBV7-6 and TRBJ2-3; 8 bases fit TRBD2. This CDR3 has 15 residues. CDR1 is SGHVS and CDR2 is FNYEAQ in the germline V gene. The full variable domain, with the rest looked up from reference TRBV7-6 and TRBJ2-3, is GAGVSQSPRYKVTKRGQDVALRCDPISGHVSLYWYRQALGQGPEFLTYFNYEAQQDKSGLPNDRFSAERPEGSISTLTIQRTEQRDSAMYRCASSSQWTSRDTQYFGPGTRLTVL.

J is TRBJ1-1 and V is TRBV5-5, with D unclear. Trimming cost V 0 bases and J 2 bases, with 11 bases left between them. From germline, CDR1 is SGHKS and CDR2 YYEKEE (reference sequence). This CDR3 contains 15 residues. The CDR3 spells CASSLAGPPNTEAFF. The DNA of the CDR3 is TGTGCCAGCAGCTTGGCCGGGCCCCCAAACACTGAAGCTTTCTTT.